The clone carrying this T cell receptor (beta chain) showed up many times. Its antigen is unidentified. This sample was included in a study of T cell repertoires in cytomegalovirus infection. Across the study: CMV infection and matching HLA type were both indicated by public TCR beta signatures.

Study-wide results and limits: Using cumulative public TCR beta family frequency, the authors identified those who carried CMV together with the relevant HLA. HLA-C-restricted CMV-specific TCR beta clonotypes were dominant in the ex vivo response.

TCRdb fed the reads into MiXCR, producing one record per CDR3 protein. The sample comprises 150,000 to 200,000 distinct CDR3 sequences, approximately 9.6% of which are singletons, and approximately 4.2% rests with the top ten. Germline loops: CDR1 MNHEY, CDR2 SVGEGT. The CDR3 has 14 amino acids. The V segment lost 6 bases and the J segment 6 bases; nucleotides outside the gene matches: 10. Sample: PBMCs. The sequence derives from a human donor in good health (CMV status not recorded). Some clones in this sample may be carry-over from other donors' samples. The chain has TRBV6-2 or TRBV6-3 and TRBJ1-1; 7 positions agree with TRBD1. The DNA of the CDR3 is TGTGCCAGCAGCTCAGACAGGGTAAAGGCTGAAGCTTTCTTT. This encodes CASSSDRVKAEAFF.